This record covers a single T cell receptor (beta chain). The antigen remains unidentified. The data belong to a study of shared clonotypes between healthy human individuals. The overall study: The people who gave samples were a couple of women and three men aged 18 to 49. Every donor yielded three CD4 naive, three CD4 memory, two CD8 naive and one CD8 memory plate. Study-wide results and limits: Investigators expected sequencing depth to affect clonotype sharing among donors.

There are 13 residues in the CDR3. Germline CDR1 and CDR2: MNHEY and SMNVEV (reference sequence). V was clipped by 8 bases and J by 0 bases, with 8 bases between them. TCRdb's table, derived via immunoSEQ multiplex PCR, lists solely in-frame clones and lacks some. The sample lists some 790,000 clones, around 70% occurring once. CD4+ cells yielded CD45RA+ naive and CD45RA-negative memory subsets. This chain joins TRBV27 and TRBJ2-4; D uncertain. The sequencing sample was made of memory CD4+ T cells sorted from blood. Documented subset: CD45RA-negative fraction. The origin of this receptor is a woman under 40 in good health. In DNA, the CDR3 is TGTGCCAGCTCCCCCGGAGCCAAAAACATTCAGTACTTC. Translated, it gives CASSPGAKNIQYF.